The sample holds a few counts of the clone carrying this T cell receptor beta chain. Antigen specificity is unknown. The data were obtained in a study of beta chain features in type 1 diabetes. Study results and limitations: Within patients, naive, central memory and Treg TCRB repertoires seemed more similar than within healthy donors. There were fewer insertions and more deletions at the VDJ junctions of type 1 diabetes patients.

Expressed TCRB transcripts were sequenced after all isolated RNA was converted to cDNA. Sequenced by immunoSEQ multiplex PCR; TCRdb stores in-frame clones only, minus some. Here the sample spans roughly 230,000 clones, about 10% being singletons. The CDR3 length is 11 residues. The germline V gene has CDR1 SQVTM and CDR2 ANQGSEA. Trimming took 4 bases from V and 4 from J, leaving 7 bases between them. The sequencing input was naive CD4+ T cells from blood. The rearrangement links TRBV29-1 to TRBJ1-1; weak D call: TRBD1 (5 bases). The receptor was isolated from a woman aged 18-30 years in good health. The CDR3 sequence is CSVVGGTEAFF. The CDR3 DNA reads TGCAGCGTTGTGGGGGGCACTGAAGCTTTCTTT.